The clone carrying this TCR beta chain occurred a few times. Treg sorting used a CD4+CD25+CD127-/low gate. TCRdb re-analysed the 5' RACE reads in MiXCR, keeping a single row per CDR3 protein. The sample lists 9,500 to 15,000 distinct CDR3 sequences, 45% to 60% seen once, with around 12% in the top ten. The clonotype comes from a female donor with breast cancer. The sequenced material came from tumor-infiltrating Tregs sorted from the breast tumor.

CDR3 in amino acids: CASKKGGQPQHF. In DNA form, the CDR3 reads TGTGCCAGCAAGAAAGGGGGTCAGCCCCAGCATTTT. The chain links TRBV12-3 or TRBV12-4 to TRBJ1-5, with D tentatively TRBD1 (6 bases). The CDR3 is made up of 12 amino acids. Trimming cost V 7 bases and J 6 bases, with 10 bases left between them.